Below, one T cell receptor (beta chain) is given with its context. The antigen is undetermined. The germline V gene encodes CDR1 SGHTA and CDR2 FQGNSA. J lost 4 bases, V lost 5 bases, and 11 bases had no gene match. CDR3 size: 16 residues. These data originate in a study of T cell responses to AZD1222 COVID-19 vaccine. Study outcomes and limitations: Spike as a whole was targeted by vaccine-associated CD4 TCRs, dominant at 160-218 and 743-854. Clonal diversity may have been underestimated in mostly white British donors.

Only in-frame clones appear in the TCRdb table, and some are missing; sequencing was by immunoSEQ multiplex PCR. The sample includes around 100,000 clones, 91% of them seen just once. The specimen was peripheral blood, collected on day 0 of AZD1222 vaccination. The chain is built from TRBV7-2 and TRBJ2-1; 7 nucleotides align to TRBD2. This TCR was sampled from an adult in good health. The CDR3 sequence is CASSLRAAGLYNEQFF. The DNA of the CDR3 is TGTGCCAGCAGCCTCCGGGCAGCGGGATTATACAATGAGCAGTTCTTC.